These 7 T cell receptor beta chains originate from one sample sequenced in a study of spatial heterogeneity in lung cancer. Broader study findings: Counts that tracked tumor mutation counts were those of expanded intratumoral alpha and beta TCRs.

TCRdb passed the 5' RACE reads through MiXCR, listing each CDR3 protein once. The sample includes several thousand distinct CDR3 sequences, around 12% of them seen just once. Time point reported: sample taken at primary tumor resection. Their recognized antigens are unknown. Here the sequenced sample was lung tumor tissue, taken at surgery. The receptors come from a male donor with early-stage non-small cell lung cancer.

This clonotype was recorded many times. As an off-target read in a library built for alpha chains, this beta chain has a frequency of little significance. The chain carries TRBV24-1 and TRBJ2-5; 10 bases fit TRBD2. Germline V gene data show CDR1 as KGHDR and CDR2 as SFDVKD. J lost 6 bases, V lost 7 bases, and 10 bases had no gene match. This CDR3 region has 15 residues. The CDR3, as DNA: TGTGCCACCAGGAAAACTAGCGGGAATCAACAGACCCAGTACTTC. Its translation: CATRKTSGNQQTQYF.

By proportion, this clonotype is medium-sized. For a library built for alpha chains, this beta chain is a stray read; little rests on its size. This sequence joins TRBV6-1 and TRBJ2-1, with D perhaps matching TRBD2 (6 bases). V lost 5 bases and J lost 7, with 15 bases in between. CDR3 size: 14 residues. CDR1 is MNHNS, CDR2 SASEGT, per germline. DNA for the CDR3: TGTGCCAGCAGTCACCGGCGGGGTAAGAATGAGCAGTTCTTC. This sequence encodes CASSHRRGKNEQFF.

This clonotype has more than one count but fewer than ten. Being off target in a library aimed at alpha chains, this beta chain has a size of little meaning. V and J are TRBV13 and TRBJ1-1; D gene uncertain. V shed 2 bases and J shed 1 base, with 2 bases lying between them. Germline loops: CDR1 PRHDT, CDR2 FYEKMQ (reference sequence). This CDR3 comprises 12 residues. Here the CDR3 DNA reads TGTGCCAGCAGCTTACGGAACACTGAAGCTTTCTTT. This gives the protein CASSLRNTEAFF.

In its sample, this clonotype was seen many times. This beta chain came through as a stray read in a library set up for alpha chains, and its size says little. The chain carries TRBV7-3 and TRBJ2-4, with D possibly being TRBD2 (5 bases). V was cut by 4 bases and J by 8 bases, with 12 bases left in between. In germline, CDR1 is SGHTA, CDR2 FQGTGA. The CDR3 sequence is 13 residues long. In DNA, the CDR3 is TGTGCCAGCAGCTCCACCTTCGGGGACATTCAGTACTTC. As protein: CASSSTFGDIQYF.

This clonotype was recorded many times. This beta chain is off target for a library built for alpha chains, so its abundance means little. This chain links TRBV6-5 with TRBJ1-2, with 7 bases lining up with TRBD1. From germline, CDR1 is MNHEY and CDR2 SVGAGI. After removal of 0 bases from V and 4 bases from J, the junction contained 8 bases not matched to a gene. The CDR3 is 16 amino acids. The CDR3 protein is CASSYSGTATVYGYTF. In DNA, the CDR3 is TGTGCCAGCAGTTACTCCGGGACAGCGACTGTCTATGGCTACACCTTC.

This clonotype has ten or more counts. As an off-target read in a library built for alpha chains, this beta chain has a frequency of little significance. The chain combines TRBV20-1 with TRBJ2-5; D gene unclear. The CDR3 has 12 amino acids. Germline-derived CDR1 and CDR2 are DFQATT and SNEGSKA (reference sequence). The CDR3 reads CSTRGNEETQYF. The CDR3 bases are TGCAGCACCCGTGGGAATGAGGAGACCCAGTACTTC.

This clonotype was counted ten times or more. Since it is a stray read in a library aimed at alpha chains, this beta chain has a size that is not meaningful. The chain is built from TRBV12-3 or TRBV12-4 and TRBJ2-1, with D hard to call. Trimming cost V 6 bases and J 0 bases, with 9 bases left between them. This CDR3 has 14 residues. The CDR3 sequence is CASSPRASYNEQFF. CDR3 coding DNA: TGTGCCAGCAGCCCCCGGGCCTCCTACAATGAGCAGTTCTTC.